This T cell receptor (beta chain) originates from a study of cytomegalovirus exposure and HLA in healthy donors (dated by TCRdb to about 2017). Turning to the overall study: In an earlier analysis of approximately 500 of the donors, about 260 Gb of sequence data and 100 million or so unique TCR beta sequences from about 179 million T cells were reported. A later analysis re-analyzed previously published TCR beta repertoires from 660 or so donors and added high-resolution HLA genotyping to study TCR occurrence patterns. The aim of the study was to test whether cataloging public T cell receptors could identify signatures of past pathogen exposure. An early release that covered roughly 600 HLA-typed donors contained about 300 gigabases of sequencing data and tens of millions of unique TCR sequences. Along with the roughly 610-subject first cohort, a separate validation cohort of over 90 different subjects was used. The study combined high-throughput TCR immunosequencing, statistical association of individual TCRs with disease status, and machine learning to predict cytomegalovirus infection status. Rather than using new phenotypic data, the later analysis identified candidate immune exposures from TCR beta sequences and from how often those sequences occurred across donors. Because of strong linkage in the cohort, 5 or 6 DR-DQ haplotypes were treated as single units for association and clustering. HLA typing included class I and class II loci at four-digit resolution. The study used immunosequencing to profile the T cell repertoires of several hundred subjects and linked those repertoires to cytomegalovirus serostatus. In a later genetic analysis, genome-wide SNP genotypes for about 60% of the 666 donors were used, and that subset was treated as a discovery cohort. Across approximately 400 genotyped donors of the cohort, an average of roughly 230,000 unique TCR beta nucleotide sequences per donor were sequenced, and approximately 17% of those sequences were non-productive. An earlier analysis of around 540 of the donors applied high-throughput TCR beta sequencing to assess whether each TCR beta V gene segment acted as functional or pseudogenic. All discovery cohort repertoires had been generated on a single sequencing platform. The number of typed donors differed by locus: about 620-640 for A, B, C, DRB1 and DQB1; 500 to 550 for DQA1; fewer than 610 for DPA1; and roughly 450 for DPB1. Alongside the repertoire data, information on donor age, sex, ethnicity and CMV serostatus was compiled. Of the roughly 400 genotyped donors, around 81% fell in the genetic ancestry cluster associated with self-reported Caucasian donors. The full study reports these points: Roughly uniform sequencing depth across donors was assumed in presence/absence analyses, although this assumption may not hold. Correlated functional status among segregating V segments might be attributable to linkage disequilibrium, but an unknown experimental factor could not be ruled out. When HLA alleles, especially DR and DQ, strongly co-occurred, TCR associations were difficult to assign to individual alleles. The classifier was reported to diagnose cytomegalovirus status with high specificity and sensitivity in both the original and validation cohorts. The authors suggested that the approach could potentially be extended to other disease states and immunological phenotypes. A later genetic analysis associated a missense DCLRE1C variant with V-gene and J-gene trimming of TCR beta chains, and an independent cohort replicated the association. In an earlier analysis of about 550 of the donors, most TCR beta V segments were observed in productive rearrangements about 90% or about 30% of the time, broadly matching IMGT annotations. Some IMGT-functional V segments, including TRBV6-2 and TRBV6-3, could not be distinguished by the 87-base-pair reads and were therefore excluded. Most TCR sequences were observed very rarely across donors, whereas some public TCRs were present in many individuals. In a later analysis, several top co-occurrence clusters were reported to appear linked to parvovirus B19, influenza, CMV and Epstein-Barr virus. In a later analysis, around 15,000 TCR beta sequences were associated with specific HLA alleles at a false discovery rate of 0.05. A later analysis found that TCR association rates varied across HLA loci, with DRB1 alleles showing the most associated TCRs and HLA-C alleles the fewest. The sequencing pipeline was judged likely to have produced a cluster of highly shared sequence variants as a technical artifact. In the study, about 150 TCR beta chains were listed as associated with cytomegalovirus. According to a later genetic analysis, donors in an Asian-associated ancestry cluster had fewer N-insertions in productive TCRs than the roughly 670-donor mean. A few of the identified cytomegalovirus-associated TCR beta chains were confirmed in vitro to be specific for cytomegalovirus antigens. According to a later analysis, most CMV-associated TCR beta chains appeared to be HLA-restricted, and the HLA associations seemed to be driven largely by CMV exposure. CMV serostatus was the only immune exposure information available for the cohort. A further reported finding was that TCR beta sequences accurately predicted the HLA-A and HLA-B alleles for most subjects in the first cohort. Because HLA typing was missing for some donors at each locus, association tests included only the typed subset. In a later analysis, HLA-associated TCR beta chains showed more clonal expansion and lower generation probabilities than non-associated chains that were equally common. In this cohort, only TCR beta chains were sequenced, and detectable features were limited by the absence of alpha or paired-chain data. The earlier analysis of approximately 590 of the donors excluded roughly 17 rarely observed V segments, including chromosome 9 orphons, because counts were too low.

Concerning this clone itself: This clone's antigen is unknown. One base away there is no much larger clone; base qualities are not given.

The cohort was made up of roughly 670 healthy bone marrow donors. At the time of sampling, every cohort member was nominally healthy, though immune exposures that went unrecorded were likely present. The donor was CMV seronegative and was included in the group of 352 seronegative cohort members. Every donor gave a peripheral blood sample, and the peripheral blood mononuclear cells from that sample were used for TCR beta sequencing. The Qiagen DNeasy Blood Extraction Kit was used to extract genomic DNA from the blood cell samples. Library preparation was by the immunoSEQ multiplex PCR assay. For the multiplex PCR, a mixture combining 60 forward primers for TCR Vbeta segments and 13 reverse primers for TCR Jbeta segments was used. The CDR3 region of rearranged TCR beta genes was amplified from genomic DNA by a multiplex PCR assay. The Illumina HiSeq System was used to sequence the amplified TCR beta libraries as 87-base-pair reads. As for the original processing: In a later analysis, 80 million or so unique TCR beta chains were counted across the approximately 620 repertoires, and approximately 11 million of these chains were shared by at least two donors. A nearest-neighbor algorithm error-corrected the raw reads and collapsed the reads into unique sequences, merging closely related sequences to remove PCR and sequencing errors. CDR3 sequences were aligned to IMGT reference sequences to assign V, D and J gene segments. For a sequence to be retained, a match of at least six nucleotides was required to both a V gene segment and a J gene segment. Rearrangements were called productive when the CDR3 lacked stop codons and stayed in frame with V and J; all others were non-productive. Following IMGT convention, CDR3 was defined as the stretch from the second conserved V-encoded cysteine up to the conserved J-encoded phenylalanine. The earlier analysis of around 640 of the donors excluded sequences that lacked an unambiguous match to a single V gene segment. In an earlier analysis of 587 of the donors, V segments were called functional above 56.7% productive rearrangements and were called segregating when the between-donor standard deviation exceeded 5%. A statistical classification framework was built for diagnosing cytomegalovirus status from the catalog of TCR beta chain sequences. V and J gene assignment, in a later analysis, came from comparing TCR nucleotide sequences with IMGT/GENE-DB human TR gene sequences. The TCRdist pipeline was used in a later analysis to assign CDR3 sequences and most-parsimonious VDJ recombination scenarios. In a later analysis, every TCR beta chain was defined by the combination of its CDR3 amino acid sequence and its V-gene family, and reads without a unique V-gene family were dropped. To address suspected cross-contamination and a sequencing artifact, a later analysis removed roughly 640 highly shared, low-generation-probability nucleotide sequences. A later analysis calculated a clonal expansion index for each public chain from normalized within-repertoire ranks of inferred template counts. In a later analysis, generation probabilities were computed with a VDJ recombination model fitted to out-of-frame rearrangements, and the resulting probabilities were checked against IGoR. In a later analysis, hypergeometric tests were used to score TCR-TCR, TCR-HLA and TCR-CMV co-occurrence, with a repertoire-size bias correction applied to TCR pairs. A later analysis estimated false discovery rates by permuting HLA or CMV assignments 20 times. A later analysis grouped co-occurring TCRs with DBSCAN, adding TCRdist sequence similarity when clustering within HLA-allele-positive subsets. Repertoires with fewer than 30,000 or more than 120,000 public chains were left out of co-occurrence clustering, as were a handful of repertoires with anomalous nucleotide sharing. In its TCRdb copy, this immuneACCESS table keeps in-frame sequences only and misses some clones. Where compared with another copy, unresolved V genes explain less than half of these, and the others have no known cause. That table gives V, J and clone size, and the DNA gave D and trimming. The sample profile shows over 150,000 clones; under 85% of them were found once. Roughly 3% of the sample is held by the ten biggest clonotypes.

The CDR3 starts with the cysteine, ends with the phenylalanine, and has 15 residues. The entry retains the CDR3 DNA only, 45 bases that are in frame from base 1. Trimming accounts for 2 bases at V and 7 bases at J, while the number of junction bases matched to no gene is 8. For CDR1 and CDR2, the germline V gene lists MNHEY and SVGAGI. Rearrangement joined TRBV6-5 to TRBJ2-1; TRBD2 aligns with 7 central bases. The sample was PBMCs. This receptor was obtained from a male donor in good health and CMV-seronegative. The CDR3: CASSYGGGSGNEQFF. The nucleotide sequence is TGTGCCAGCAGTTACGGGGGAGGGTCAGGGAATGAGCAGTTCTTC.